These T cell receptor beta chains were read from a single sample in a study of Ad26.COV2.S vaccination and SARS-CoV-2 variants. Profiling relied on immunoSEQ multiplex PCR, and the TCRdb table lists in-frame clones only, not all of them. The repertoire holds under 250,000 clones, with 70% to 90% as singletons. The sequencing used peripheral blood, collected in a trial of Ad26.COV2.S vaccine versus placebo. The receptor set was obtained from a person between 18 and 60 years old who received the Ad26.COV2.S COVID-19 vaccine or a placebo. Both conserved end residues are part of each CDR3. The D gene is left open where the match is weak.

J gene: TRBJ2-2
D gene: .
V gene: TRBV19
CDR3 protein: CASRLTNTGELFF

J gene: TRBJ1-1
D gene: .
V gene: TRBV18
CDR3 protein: CASSPATVNTEAFF

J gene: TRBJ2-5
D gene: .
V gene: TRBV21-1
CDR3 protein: CASSKRLGRKETQYF

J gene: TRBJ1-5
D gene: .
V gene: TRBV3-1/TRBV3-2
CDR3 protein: CASSHRTERQPQHF

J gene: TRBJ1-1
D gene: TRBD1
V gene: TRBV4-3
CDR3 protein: CASSQETTGGLGTEAFF

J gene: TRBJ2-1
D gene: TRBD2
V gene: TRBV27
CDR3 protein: CASSSLGLAGGSSYNEQFF

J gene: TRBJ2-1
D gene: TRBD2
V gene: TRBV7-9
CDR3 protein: CASSLELAKNEQFF

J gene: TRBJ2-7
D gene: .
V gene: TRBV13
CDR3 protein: CASSVRLNEQYF

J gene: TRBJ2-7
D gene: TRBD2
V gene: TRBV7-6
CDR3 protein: CASSPPGRAYEQYF

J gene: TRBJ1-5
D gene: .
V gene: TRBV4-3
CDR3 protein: CASSQGQWNQPQHF

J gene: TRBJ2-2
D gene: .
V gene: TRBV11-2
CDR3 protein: CASSLDRQSANTGELFF

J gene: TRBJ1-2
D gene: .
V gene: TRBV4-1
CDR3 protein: CASSQPLGGNYGYTF

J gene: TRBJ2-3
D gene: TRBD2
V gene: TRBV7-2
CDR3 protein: CASSLVGLAGDTQYF

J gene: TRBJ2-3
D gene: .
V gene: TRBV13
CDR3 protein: CASSSRSPTDTQYF

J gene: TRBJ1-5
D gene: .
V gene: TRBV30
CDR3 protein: CAWSPRQFRQPQHF

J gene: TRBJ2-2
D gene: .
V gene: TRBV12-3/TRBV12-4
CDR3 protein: CASSYELSGLFF